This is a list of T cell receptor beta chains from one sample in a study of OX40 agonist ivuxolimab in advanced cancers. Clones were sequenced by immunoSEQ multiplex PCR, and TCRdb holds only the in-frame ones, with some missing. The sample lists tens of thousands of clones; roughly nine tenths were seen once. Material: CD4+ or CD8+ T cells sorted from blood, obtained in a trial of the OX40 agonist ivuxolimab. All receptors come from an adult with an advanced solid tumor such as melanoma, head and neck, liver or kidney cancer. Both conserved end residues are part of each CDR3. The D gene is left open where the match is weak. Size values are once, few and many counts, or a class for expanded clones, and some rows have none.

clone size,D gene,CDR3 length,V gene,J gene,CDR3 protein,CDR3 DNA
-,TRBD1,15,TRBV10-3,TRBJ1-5,CAISEGQEINQPQHF,TGTGCCATCAGTGAAGGACAGGAGATCAATCAGCCCCAGCATTTT
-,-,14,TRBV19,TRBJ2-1,CASSRSGAVNEQFF,TGTGCCAGTAGTAGATCAGGAGCGGTCAATGAGCAGTTCTTC
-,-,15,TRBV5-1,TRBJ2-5,CASSLGGTLQETQYF,TGCGCCAGCAGCTTGGGCGGGACTCTACAGGAGACCCAGTACTTC
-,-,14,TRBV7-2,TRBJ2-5,CASSLAQIQETQYF,TGTGCCAGCAGCTTAGCCCAGATACAAGAGACCCAGTACTTC
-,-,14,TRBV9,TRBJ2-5,CASSVGTGLETQYF,TGTGCCAGCAGCGTAGGAACAGGGTTGGAGACCCAGTACTTC
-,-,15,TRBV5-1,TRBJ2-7,CASSLAREGSYEQYF,TGCGCCAGCAGCTTGGCCCGGGAAGGATCGTACGAGCAGTACTTC
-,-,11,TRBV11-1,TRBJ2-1,CASSPGYEQFF,TGTGCCAGCAGTCCGGGATATGAGCAGTTCTTC
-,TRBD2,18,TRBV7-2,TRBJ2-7,CASSLRGLYSGIFYEQYF,TGTGCCAGCAGCTTGCGGGGTCTTTATAGCGGGATCTTCTACGAGCAGTACTTC
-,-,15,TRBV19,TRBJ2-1,CASSIGGGSYNEQFF,TGTGCCAGTAGTATAGGTGGGGGCTCCTACAATGAGCAGTTCTTC
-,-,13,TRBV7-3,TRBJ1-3,CASSPSSGNTIYF,TGTGCCAGCAGCCCTAGTTCTGGAAACACCATATATTTT
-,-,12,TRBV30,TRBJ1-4,CAWSVRGEKLFF,TGTGCCTGGAGTGTCCGCGGTGAAAAACTGTTTTTT
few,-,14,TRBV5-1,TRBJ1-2,CASSLAGTNYGYTF,TGCGCCAGCAGCCTTGCCGGGACAAACTATGGCTACACCTTC
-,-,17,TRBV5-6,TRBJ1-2,CASSLWKNWGKDYGYTF,TGTGCCAGCAGCTTGTGGAAAAACTGGGGAAAAGACTATGGCTACACCTTC
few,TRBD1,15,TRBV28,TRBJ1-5,CASTSPGQGDQPQHF,TGTGCCAGCACTTCCCCGGGACAGGGGGATCAGCCCCAGCATTTT
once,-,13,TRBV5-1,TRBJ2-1,CASSRGSGGEQFF,TGCGCCTCCTCCCGAGGATCTGGGGGTGAGCAGTTCTTC
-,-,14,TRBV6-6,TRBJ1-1,CASSYRTVNTEAFF,TGTGCCAGCAGTTACCGGACAGTGAACACTGAAGCTTTCTTT
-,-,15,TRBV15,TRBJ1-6,CATSARRDSNSPLHF,TGTGCCACCAGCGCCCGACGGGACTCTAATTCACCCCTCCACTTT
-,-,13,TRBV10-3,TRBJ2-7,CAIKKATEHEQYF,TGTGCCATCAAAAAAGCGACAGAACACGAGCAGTACTTC
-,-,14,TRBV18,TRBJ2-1,CASSLALADNEQFF,TGTGCCAGCTCATTAGCACTAGCAGACAATGAGCAGTTCTTC
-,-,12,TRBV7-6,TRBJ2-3,CASSLDEDTQYF,TGTGCCAGCAGCTTAGACGAAGATACGCAGTATTTT
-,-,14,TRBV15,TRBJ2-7,CATSRDQGSYEQYF,TGTGCCACCAGCAGAGATCAGGGGTCCTACGAGCAGTACTTC
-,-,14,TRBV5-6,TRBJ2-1,CASSPGPLVVEQFF,TGTGCCAGCAGCCCCGGCCCTCTTGTGGTTGAGCAGTTCTTC
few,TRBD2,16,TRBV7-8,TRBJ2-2,CASSRLAGGNTGELFF,TGTGCCAGCAGCCGACTAGCGGGAGGGAACACCGGGGAGCTGTTTTTT
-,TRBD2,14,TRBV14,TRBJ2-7,CASSPAGGGYEQYF,TGTGCCAGCAGCCCAGCGGGGGGAGGCTACGAGCAGTACTTC
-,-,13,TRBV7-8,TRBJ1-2,CASSATANYGYTF,TGTGCCAGCAGCGCCACCGCAAACTATGGCTACACCTTC
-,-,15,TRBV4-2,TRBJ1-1,CASSQDSWSGQEAFF,TGTGCCAGCAGCCAAGATAGCTGGTCGGGACAAGAAGCTTTCTTT
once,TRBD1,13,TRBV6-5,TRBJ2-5,CASRSTGGETQYF,TGTGCCAGCAGATCGACAGGGGGAGAGACCCAGTACTTC
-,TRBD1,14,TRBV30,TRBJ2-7,CAWSPAGGAYEQYF,TGTGCCTGGAGTCCGGCAGGGGGCGCCTACGAGCAGTACTTC